Shown below are 27 T cell receptor beta chains from a single sample sequenced in a study of T cell responses to AZD1222 COVID-19 vaccine. Sequenced by immunoSEQ multiplex PCR; TCRdb stores in-frame clones only, minus some. The profile shows fewer than 85,000 clones, 83% of them singletons. Sequences were derived from peripheral blood, sampled 28 days after the second AZD1222 dose. The receptors come from an adult who received the AZD1222 COVID-19 vaccine.

This chain joins TRBV14 and TRBJ1-1; a weak D match, TRBD1 (6 bases). The CDR3 totals 16 residues. The ends were cut back, 3 bases at V and 1 base at J, with 15 bases in the middle. Germline V CDR1 and CDR2: SGHDN, FVKESK. As DNA, the CDR3 is TGTGCCAGCAGCCAGATAGTGGGGGCAGAGAACACTGAAGCTTTCTTT. Translating it yields CASSQIVGAENTEAFF.

The chain uses TRBV10-3 and TRBJ1-6, with TRBD1 matching over 8 bases. CDR1 ENHRY and CDR2 SYGVKD come from the germline V gene. The CDR3 spans 14 residues. V lost 4 bases, J lost 5 bases, and 1 base stayed unmatched. CDR3 protein: CAISGTGNNSPLHF. The CDR3, as DNA: TGTGCCATCAGTGGGACAGGGAATAATTCACCCCTCCACTTT.

The chain joins TRBV15 to TRBJ2-7; the D call may be TRBD1 or TRBD2 (5 bases each). CDR3 length equals 17 residues. The germline V gene has CDR1 LNHNV and CDR2 YYDKDF (reference sequence). Trimming removed 0 bases at V and 0 bases at J, with 15 bases between. The CDR3 bases are TGTGCCACCAGCAGAGATTATGGGACGCAGGCCTCCTACGAGCAGTACTTC. This sequence encodes CATSRDYGTQASYEQYF.

This clone has just a few counts. The V gene is TRBV7-9, the J gene TRBJ2-7; the match to TRBD2 covers 7 bases. CDR1 and CDR2 (germline): SEHNR, FQNEAQ (reference sequence). This CDR3 has 15 residues. Losses at the gene ends were 2 bases for V and 2 bases for J; bases not matched to a gene: 6. CDR3 sequence: CASSLWASGTYEQYF. For the CDR3, the DNA is TGTGCCAGCAGCTTATGGGCTAGCGGCACCTACGAGCAGTACTTC.

The V and J genes are TRBV7-3 and TRBJ2-7; D is ambiguous. Germline V lookup: CDR1 SGHTA, CDR2 FQGTGA. V dropped 2 bases and J dropped 2 bases, with 7 bases sitting between them. This CDR3 contains 13 residues. The CDR3: CASSLSVPYEQYF. For the CDR3, the DNA is TGTGCCAGCAGCTTATCTGTTCCCTACGAGCAGTACTTC.

The rearrangement uses TRBV27 and TRBJ2-7; possible D gene TRBD1, 5 bases. This CDR3 has 14 residues. The V end lost 2 bases, the J end lost 2 bases, and 10 bases lay between the germline ends. Germline-derived CDR1 and CDR2 are MNHEY and SMNVEV (reference sequence). For the CDR3, the DNA is TGTGCCAGCAGTTTAAAGTGGGGCCCCTACGAGCAGTACTTC. Its translation: CASSLKWGPYEQYF.

Of note for this clone: Mismatch with germline at one junction end may stem from a read error. The J gene is TRBJ2-7, the V gene TRBV3-1 (or the pseudogene TRBV3-2); 12 nucleotides match TRBD2. The CDR3 is made up of 18 amino acids. Germline V lookup: CDR1 LGHDT, CDR2 YNNKEL (reference sequence). The CDR3 is CASSQVGGTSGRSSEQYF. The CDR3, as DNA: TGTGCCAGCAGCCAAGTTGGAGGAACTAGCGGGAGGTCCTCCGAGCAGTACTTC.

This clone was picked up one time. The rearrangement links TRBV5-4 to TRBJ2-1; no reliable D call. CDR3 length: 16 residues. The V gene's germline CDR1 is SGHNT and CDR2 YYREEE (reference sequence). V lost 3 bases to trimming and J lost 4 bases, with 17 bases between them. For the CDR3, the DNA is TGTGCCAGCAGCTCCGGCGCCGGACGAGGTTACAATGAGCAGTTCTTC. As protein: CASSSGAGRGYNEQFF.

In its sample, this clone is medium-sized. V usage is TRBV19 and J usage is TRBJ1-1; D is possibly TRBD1 (5 bases). The CDR3 extends over 15 amino acids. Deletions cut 7 bases from V and 1 base from J, with 16 bases between. Per germline, CDR1 LNHDA and CDR2 SQIVND (reference sequence). The CDR3 region has the DNA TGTGCCAGTACCCGGGGGGGGTCTCGGAACACTGAAGCTTTCTTT. Its protein is CASTRGGSRNTEAFF. Full variable domain (rest looked up from reference TRBV19 and TRBJ1-1): DGGITQSPKYLFRKEGQNVTLSCEQNLNHDAMYWYRQDPGQGLRLIYYSQIVNDFQKGDIAEGYSVSREKKESFPLTVTSAQKNPTAFYLCASTRGGSRNTEAFFGQGTRLTVV.

This clone appeared a single time. This rearrangement joins TRBV27 to TRBJ1-1; D is ambiguous. V lost 5 bases and J lost 3, with 10 bases in between. Germline V gene sequence: CDR1 MNHEY, CDR2 SMNVEV (reference sequence). This CDR3 is built from 13 residues. The CDR3 region is CASSPGRHTEAFF. The CDR3 DNA follows: TGTGCCAGCAGTCCCGGTCGTCACACTGAAGCTTTCTTT.

The genes are TRBV5-1 and TRBJ2-3, with 7 bases aligning to TRBD1. The germline V gene encodes CDR1 SGHRS and CDR2 YFSETQ. Unmatched junction bases numbered 6, after V lost 3 bases and J lost 2 bases. This CDR3 spans 15 amino acids. The CDR3 here is CASSWSGTDTDTQYF. The CDR3 nucleotides read TGCGCCAGCAGCTGGTCCGGGACAGACACAGATACGCAGTATTTT.

The gene calls are TRBV11-2 and TRBJ2-7, with D maybe TRBD1 (6 bases). Trimming cost V 8 bases and J 2 bases, with 19 bases left between them. Germline CDR1 and CDR2: SGHAT and FQNNGV. This CDR3 comprises 15 residues. CDR3 loop: CASRTWGQVAYEQYF. The CDR3, as DNA: TGTGCCAGCCGAACCTGGGGGCAGGTTGCCTACGAGCAGTACTTC.

In DNA form, the CDR3 reads TGTGCCAGCAAAGAGGGATGGGTCAATGAGCAGTTCTTC. Protein product: CASKEGWVNEQFF. This rearrangement joins TRBV28 to TRBJ2-1, with TRBD2 as a possible D gene (5 bases). This CDR3 has 13 residues. V shed 7 bases and J shed 6 bases, with 13 bases lying between them. From germline, CDR1 is MDHEN and CDR2 SYDVKM.

V usage is TRBV2 and J usage is TRBJ1-1; 10 bases align to TRBD1. V gave up 4 bases and J gave up 5 bases; unmatched junction bases: 7. The CDR3 is 15 amino acids. Germline-derived CDR1 and CDR2 are SNHLY and FYNNEI. The CDR3 protein is CASSGRTGGTTEAFF. The CDR3 DNA is TGTGCCAGCAGTGGCCGGACAGGGGGAACAACTGAAGCTTTCTTT.

This chain connects TRBV30 to TRBJ1-6, with TRBD1 matching over 9 bases. The germline gives CDR1 GTSNPN, CDR2 SVGIG (reference sequence). This CDR3 has 18 amino acids. The V gene end was trimmed by 0 bases and the J gene end by 9 bases; junction bases not matched to a gene: 15. CDR3 in DNA: TGTGCCTGGAGTGTACAGCCCTACAACAGGGGGCGAATTTCACCCCTCCACTTT. As protein: CAWSVQPYNRGRISPLHF.

V is TRBV4-1 and J is TRBJ2-5; 11 bases map to TRBD2. V shed 0 bases and J 6 bases; nucleotides not matched to a gene: 18. The CDR3 runs 20 residues. CDR1 MGHRA and CDR2 YSYEKL come from the germline V gene. CDR3 in DNA: TGCGCCAGCAGCCAAGACCTGCCAGGGGGCGGAGTAGCGGGAGGGAAGACCCAGTACTTC. As protein: CASSQDLPGGGVAGGKTQYF.

The chain links TRBV20-1 to TRBJ1-2, with 8 bases lining up with TRBD1. V shed 6 bases, J shed 8 bases, and the junction held 5 bases outside the gene matches. The CDR3 extends over 11 amino acids. Germline lookup yields CDR1 DFQATT and CDR2 SNEGSKA (reference sequence). For the CDR3, the DNA is TGCAGTGCGCAGGGGGCAGGGGGCTACACCTTC. Translating it yields CSAQGAGGYTF.

The chain carries TRBV19 and TRBJ2-1; 7 bases match TRBD2. The CDR3 has 15 residues. J gave up 7 bases and V 3 bases, and 9 bases lay outside the gene matches. CDR1 LNHDA and CDR2 SQIVND come from the germline V gene (reference sequence). The CDR3 loop reads CASSIIGTKVNEQFF. The CDR3 region has the DNA TGTGCCAGTAGTATTATCGGGACTAAGGTGAATGAGCAGTTCTTC.

The chain links TRBV7-3 to TRBJ2-1; 8 bases match TRBD2. The CDR3 runs 14 residues. Losses at the gene ends were 2 bases for V and 10 bases for J; bases not matched to a gene: 7. Germline V gene data show CDR1 as SGHTA and CDR2 as FQGTGA. As DNA, the CDR3 is TGTGCCAGCAGCTTAGGAACTAGCGGCCGGGAGCAGTTCTTC. It codes for CASSLGTSGREQFF.

This clone has more than one count but fewer than ten. The CDR3 DNA reads TGTGCCAGCAGCCCCAGGGGAGGAGAGGACGAGCAGTACTTC. This gives the protein CASSPRGGEDEQYF. The V gene is TRBV6-2 or TRBV6-3, the J gene TRBJ2-7; D possibly matches TRBD1 or TRBD2 (6 bases each). CDR3 size: 14 residues. Trimming stripped 6 bases from V and 5 bases from J, with 17 bases between. The germline CDR1 and CDR2 sequences are MNHEY and SVGEGT.

The rearrangement joins TRBV30 to TRBJ2-1; no definite D call. V was clipped by 2 bases and J by 8 bases, with 7 bases between them. The CDR3 is made up of 11 amino acids. Germline-derived CDR1 and CDR2 are GTSNPN and SVGIG (reference sequence). The CDR3 bases are TGTGCCTGGAGTCGGCCCGATGAGCAGTTCTTC. Translating it yields CAWSRPDEQFF.

The CDR3 loop reads CASSLDRAGIETQYF. DNA of the CDR3: TGTGCCAGCAGCTTAGATCGGGCGGGAATCGAGACCCAGTACTTC. V gene TRBV13 combines with J gene TRBJ2-5; maybe TRBD2 (6 bases). CDR3 length: 15 amino acids. Germline V lookup: CDR1 PRHDT, CDR2 FYEKMQ (reference sequence). The V and J ends lost 1 base and 5 bases respectively, with 14 bases between them.

This clone was detected only once. This chain links TRBV9 with TRBJ1-3; possibly TRBD1 for D (6 bases). The CDR3 extends over 15 amino acids. From germline, CDR1 is SGDLS and CDR2 YYNGEE. Trimming pared 0 bases from V and 0 bases from J, leaving 7 bases between. CDR3 region: CASSVAGASGNTIYF. The CDR3 bases are TGTGCCAGCAGCGTAGCGGGGGCCTCTGGAAACACCATATATTTT.

The V and J genes are TRBV6-5 and TRBJ2-2; the match to TRBD2 covers 9 bases. CDR3 size: 15 residues. Germline V lookup: CDR1 MNHEY, CDR2 SVGAGI. V shed 2 bases, J shed 5 bases, and the junction held 3 bases outside the gene matches. The DNA of the CDR3 is TGTGCCAGCAGTTACCGCGGGAGGGGGACCGGGGAGCTGTTTTTT. It translates to CASSYRGRGTGELFF.

The chain recombines TRBV28 with TRBJ2-7; 11 bases align to TRBD2. Germline CDR1 MDHEN, CDR2 SYDVKM. The CDR3 totals 14 residues. V shed 10 bases, J shed 6 bases, and the junction held 11 bases outside the gene matches. The CDR3 spells CATVTSGRGGEQYF. CDR3 nucleotides: TGTGCCACCGTAACTAGCGGGAGAGGTGGCGAGCAGTACTTC.

The rearrangement uses TRBV10-2 and TRBJ1-5; 7 bases are shared with TRBD1. The germline gives CDR1 WSHSY, CDR2 SAAADI. CDR3 length equals 15 residues. The ends lost 3 bases at V and 0 bases at J; junction bases unmatched: 2. The CDR3 nucleotides are TGCGCCAGCAGTGATCGGACAGGTAGCAATCAGCCCCAGCATTTT. Translation gives CASSDRTGSNQPQHF.

This chain joins TRBV28 and TRBJ1-3; no clear D gene. CDR1 and CDR2 (germline): MDHEN, SYDVKM. Trimming removed 5 bases from V and 0 bases from J, with 8 bases in between. The CDR3 has 14 residues. The CDR3 coding sequence is TGTGCCAGCAGTGTGTCGGGCTCTGGAAACACCATATATTTT. Its translation is CASSVSGSGNTIYF.